Reported below is one TCR beta chain. Antigen: not known. Germline-derived CDR1 and CDR2 are MNHEY and SMNVEV (reference sequence). The CDR3 runs to 13 residues. V lost 3 bases and J 6 bases, leaving 9 bases between the germline ends. The source of the sample is a study of T cell responses to AZD1222 COVID-19 vaccine. Sequenced by immunoSEQ multiplex PCR; TCRdb stores in-frame clones only, minus some. The repertoire consists of about 150,000 clones, with less than 95% occurring once and the leading ten covering about 6%. Study findings and constraints: Nearly half of spike-specific TCRs reportedly target unmutated variant regions. The repertoires were collected only after the peak T cell response. Only 5 or 6 people who got AZD1222 tested seropositive at baseline. The breadth and depth of Spike-specific TCRs increased once two AZD1222 doses had been given.

The material sequenced was peripheral blood, taken 28 days after the second AZD1222 dose. The receptor was derived from an adult who received the AZD1222 COVID-19 vaccine. The genes are TRBV27 and TRBJ2-1; D gene unclear. The CDR3 loop reads CASSFGLVNEQFF. Written as DNA, the CDR3 is TGTGCCAGCAGTTTCGGGCTAGTCAATGAGCAGTTCTTC.